A selection of T cell receptor beta chains follows, all from one sample in a study of shared clonotypes between healthy human individuals. The method was immunoSEQ multiplex PCR; TCRdb's version includes in-frame clones alone and lacks a portion of them. The sample lists 1.5 million to 1.9 million clones; about 98% were seen once. Sample: naive CD4+ T cells sorted from blood. The source of these receptors is a man aged 25 to 40 in good health. CDR3s include the opening cysteine and the closing phenylalanine or tryptophan. D genes are given only for firm matches. Size is stated for part of the rows, as once, few or many counts, or as a class when the clone is expanded.

d_gene,j_gene,v_gene,abundance,CDR3nt,CDR3aa
TRBD1,TRBJ1-1,TRBV5-8,-,TGTGCCAGCAGCCCCTACAGGGGAGAAGGGAACACTGAAGCTTTCTTT,CASSPYRGEGNTEAFF
-,TRBJ2-5,TRBV5-1,-,TGCGCCAGCAGCTTCCGGGAGAGGGAGACCCAGTACTTC,CASSFRERETQYF
TRBD2,TRBJ2-5,TRBV5-4,-,TGTGCCAGCAGCGCACTAGCGGGAGTGGCAGAGACCCAGTACTTC,CASSALAGVAETQYF
-,TRBJ2-5,TRBV5-1,-,TGCGCCAGCAGCATGGGACGAGAGACCCAGTACTTC,CASSMGRETQYF
-,TRBJ2-1,TRBV29-1,-,TGCAGCGTTATTTTTGGGTCTTACAATGAGCAGTTCTTC,CSVIFGSYNEQFF
-,TRBJ2-5,TRBV18,-,TGTGCCAGCTCACCACCATCCGGGGAAGAGACCCAGTACTTC,CASSPPSGEETQYF
TRBD1,TRBJ2-7,TRBV7-2,-,TGTGCCAGTACCGGGACAGGGAGGGCCTACGAGCAGTACTTC,CASTGTGRAYEQYF
-,TRBJ1-2,TRBV6-6,-,TGTGCCAGCAGTTGGCCGGGACGGAGGAAAGGGAATGGCTACACCTTC,CASSWPGRRKGNGYTF
TRBD2,TRBJ2-1,TRBV5-4,-,TGTGCCAGCAGCTTACTGACTAGCGGAGAGGGCTACAATGAGCAGTTCTTC,CASSLLTSGEGYNEQFF
TRBD1,TRBJ1-4,TRBV28,once,TGTGCCAGCAGGGGGAAGACAGGGTTTTATGAAAAACTGTTTTTT,CASRGKTGFYEKLFF
-,TRBJ2-2,TRBV7-9,-,TGTGCCAGCAGCTTAGCGGGGGGGAACACCGGGGAGCTGTTTTTT,CASSLAGGNTGELFF
TRBD2,TRBJ2-1,TRBV4-2,-,TGTGCCAGCAGCCGGACTAGCGGGAAGGATGAGCAGTTCTTC,CASSRTSGKDEQFF
-,TRBJ2-1,TRBV29-1,-,TGCAGCGTTGATGGGGGGAGGTTCTACAATGAGCAGTTCTTC,CSVDGGRFYNEQFF
TRBD1,TRBJ1-5,TRBV5-6,-,TGTGCCAGCAGCTTCGGACAGGGGCGGAATCAGCCCCAGCATTTT,CASSFGQGRNQPQHF
TRBD2,TRBJ2-7,TRBV30,-,TGTGCCTGGATGGTTAGCGGGAGGGCTTACGAGCAGTACTTC,CAWMVSGRAYEQYF
-,TRBJ2-3,TRBV6-4,-,TGTGCCAGCATCCGGGGAGCAGCCCCCACAGATACGCAGTATTTT,CASIRGAAPTDTQYF
TRBD2,TRBJ2-3,TRBV7-8,-,TGTGCCAGCAGCTCCCCCCTAGCGGGAGGGGTCTATAGCACAGATACGCAGTATTTT,CASSSPLAGGVYSTDTQYF
-,TRBJ1-4,TRBV9,-,TGTGCCAGCAGCATTGGACAGTTGAGGGAAAAACTGTTTTTT,CASSIGQLREKLFF
TRBD1,TRBJ2-2,TRBV12-5,-,TGTGCTAGTGGTGAGGACAGGCAGACCGGGGAGCTGTTTTTT,CASGEDRQTGELFF
-,TRBJ2-7,TRBV2,-,TGTGCCAGCAGCACCGGGACACTAGCATCCTACGAGCAGTACTTC,CASSTGTLASYEQYF
-,TRBJ1-4,TRBV7-9,-,TGTGCCAGCAGCTTATCCCCACCGATAGAACTGTTTTTT,CASSLSPPIELFF
TRBD2,TRBJ2-1,TRBV11-3,once,TGTGCCAGCAGCTTAGGGACTAGCGGGGCCGCCTACAATGAGCAGTTCTTC,CASSLGTSGAAYNEQFF
-,TRBJ2-3,TRBV6-1,-,TGTGCCAGCAGTGAAAATATAGGCCTACGCACAGATACGCAGTATTTT,CASSENIGLRTDTQYF
-,TRBJ2-2,TRBV28,-,TGTGCCAGCAGTGTTCCCACCGGGGAGCTGTTTTTT,CASSVPTGELFF
TRBD2,TRBJ2-3,TRBV5-6,-,TGTGCCAGCAGCTTGGTTCTAGCGGGAGGAACAGATACGCAGTATTTT,CASSLVLAGGTDTQYF
TRBD1,TRBJ2-7,TRBV28,-,TGTGCCAGCAGTTTCAAGGGGGCCTGGAACGAGCAGTACTTC,CASSFKGAWNEQYF
-,TRBJ2-3,TRBV6-6,-,TGTGCCAGCAGTTACCGGCGGGTTGGAGATACGCAGTATTTT,CASSYRRVGDTQYF
-,TRBJ1-4,TRBV28,-,TGTGCCAGCAGTTCCGGGACATTTTCCCGAAAACTGTTTTTT,CASSSGTFSRKLFF
TRBD2,TRBJ2-1,TRBV7-9,-,TGTGCCAGCAGCTCAACTAGCGTCTCCTCCTACAATGAGCAGTTCTTC,CASSSTSVSSYNEQFF
TRBD1,TRBJ1-2,TRBV6-1,-,TGTGCCAGCAGTGTAGCGGGACAGGGGTACTATGGCTACACCTTC,CASSVAGQGYYGYTF
TRBD1,TRBJ1-1,TRBV13,-,TGTGCCAGCAGCTCGTGGGGACAGACCAACACTGAAGCTTTCTTT,CASSSWGQTNTEAFF
-,TRBJ1-4,TRBV9,-,TGTGCCAGCAGCCCGGGGGTGTCATCTAGTGAAAAACTGTTTTTT,CASSPGVSSSEKLFF
TRBD1,TRBJ1-2,TRBV7-9,-,TGTGCCAGCAGCTTAGTAGAGGGACAGGGGGCGGCTAGCTATGGCTACACCTTC,CASSLVEGQGAASYGYTF
-,TRBJ2-2,TRBV7-8,once,TGTGCCAGCAGCTCGTACAGGGTCCCCTTTAAGGGCGGGGAGCTGTTTTTT,CASSSYRVPFKGGELFF
-,TRBJ2-7,TRBV27,-,TGTGCCAGCACCCGACTGGGAACCTACGAGCAGTACTTC,CASTRLGTYEQYF
-,TRBJ1-5,TRBV19,-,TGTGCCAGTAGTACCATCAATCAGCCCCAGCATTTT,CASSTINQPQHF
-,TRBJ2-3,TRBV5-1,-,TGCGCCAGCAGCTTGCGGGACTCCACGGGAGTTACAGATACGCAGTATTTT,CASSLRDSTGVTDTQYF
TRBD2,TRBJ2-7,TRBV18,-,TGTGCCAGCTCACCAACTAGCGCCAACTACGAGCAGTACTTC,CASSPTSANYEQYF
TRBD1,TRBJ2-3,TRBV6-1,-,TGTGCCAGCAGTCCCCGGGACAGAGACACAGATACGCAGTATTTT,CASSPRDRDTDTQYF
-,TRBJ1-4,TRBV5-1,-,TGCGCCAGCAGCTTGGAAGGAACTAATGAAAAACTGTTTTTT,CASSLEGTNEKLFF
TRBD2,TRBJ2-1,TRBV19,-,TGTGCCAGTATGGGGACTAGCGACAATGAGCAGTTCTTC,CASMGTSDNEQFF
TRBD1,TRBJ2-7,TRBV5-6,-,TGTGCCAGCAGCCTAGACAGGGCCTACGAGCAGTACTTC,CASSLDRAYEQYF
-,TRBJ1-5,TRBV18,-,TGTGCCAGCTCCGAAGGGGGGGTCGGTCAGCCCCAGCATTTT,CASSEGGVGQPQHF
-,TRBJ2-2,TRBV11-2,-,TGTGCTACGTCAAAGGGGAATGGCGGGGAGCTGTTTTTT,CATSKGNGGELFF
TRBD1,TRBJ1-5,TRBV6-1,-,TGTGCCAGCAGTGAAGGGGACAGGGGTCAGCCCCAGCATTTT,CASSEGDRGQPQHF
-,TRBJ2-1,TRBV2,-,TGTGCCAGCAGTACCGGGATGGGGTCCTACAATGAGCAGTTCTTC,CASSTGMGSYNEQFF
-,TRBJ1-1,TRBV2,-,TGTGCCAGCAGTGAACTAGCGGGGGGAAACACTGAAGCTTTCTTT,CASSELAGGNTEAFF
-,TRBJ2-1,TRBV14,-,TGTGCCAGCAGCCAAGGGACACTCAATGAGCAGTTCTTC,CASSQGTLNEQFF
-,TRBJ1-1,TRBV29-1,-,TGCAGCGTAGTGGAAGGAGTAATAACTGAAGCTTTCTTT,CSVVEGVITEAFF
-,TRBJ2-7,TRBV29-1,-,TGCAGCGTTGAAGGGCGGGAAGGGGTGTACGAGCAGTACTTC,CSVEGREGVYEQYF
-,TRBJ2-3,TRBV10-1,once,TGCGCCAGCAGTGAGTCGCGACTGGGGGTTCGGACAGATACGCAGTATTTT,CASSESRLGVRTDTQYF
-,TRBJ2-3,TRBV4-1,-,TGCGCCAGCAGCCAAGGAGACACACGAAACACAGATACGCAGTATTTT,CASSQGDTRNTDTQYF
-,TRBJ2-3,TRBV7-9,once,TGTGCCAGCAGCTTAACGGGGGCGTCCGATACGCAGTATTTT,CASSLTGASDTQYF